This note documents a single TCR beta chain sequence. Sequenced by immunoSEQ multiplex PCR; TCRdb stores in-frame clones only, minus some. The repertoire has about 230,000 clones, approximately 85% of them found once; the top ten carry roughly 5.3%. The entry originates in a study of blood T cell repertoires in COVID-19. Looking at the study overall: Sources were T cells, B-cell-depleted T cells, or PBMCs; the material itself was cDNA or gDNA.

Germline assignment: CDR1 GTSNPN and CDR2 SVGIG (reference sequence). The CDR3 totals 13 residues. V was shortened by 0 bases and J by 6 bases, with 9 bases between the two germline ends. Sequences were obtained from peripheral blood. This clonotype was obtained from a man between 50 and 59 years old with COVID-19, enrolled during active disease. The genes are TRBV30 and TRBJ1-5, with D tentatively TRBD1 (5 bases). The CDR3 protein is CAWSVRGSQPQHF. CDR3 DNA sequence: TGTGCCTGGAGTGTAAGGGGTTCTCAGCCCCAGCATTTT. The variable domain in full, completed from reference TRBV30 and TRBJ1-5, reads SQTIHQWPATLVQPVGSPLSLECTVEGTSNPNLYWYRQAAGRGLQLLFYSVGIGQISSEVPQNLSASRPQDRQFILSSKKLLLSDSGFYLCAWSVRGSQPQHFGDGTRLSIL.